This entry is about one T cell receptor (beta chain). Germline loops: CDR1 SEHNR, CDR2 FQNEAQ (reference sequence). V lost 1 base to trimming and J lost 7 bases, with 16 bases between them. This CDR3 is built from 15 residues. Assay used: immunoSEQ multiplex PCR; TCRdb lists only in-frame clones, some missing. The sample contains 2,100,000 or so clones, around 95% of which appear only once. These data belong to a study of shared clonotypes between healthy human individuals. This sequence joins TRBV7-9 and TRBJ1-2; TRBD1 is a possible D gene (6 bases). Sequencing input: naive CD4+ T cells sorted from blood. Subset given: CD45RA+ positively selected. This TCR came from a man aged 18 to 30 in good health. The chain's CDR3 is CASSLVGRGRSGYTF. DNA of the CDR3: TGTGCCAGCAGCTTAGTTGGCAGGGGAAGAAGTGGCTACACCTTC.